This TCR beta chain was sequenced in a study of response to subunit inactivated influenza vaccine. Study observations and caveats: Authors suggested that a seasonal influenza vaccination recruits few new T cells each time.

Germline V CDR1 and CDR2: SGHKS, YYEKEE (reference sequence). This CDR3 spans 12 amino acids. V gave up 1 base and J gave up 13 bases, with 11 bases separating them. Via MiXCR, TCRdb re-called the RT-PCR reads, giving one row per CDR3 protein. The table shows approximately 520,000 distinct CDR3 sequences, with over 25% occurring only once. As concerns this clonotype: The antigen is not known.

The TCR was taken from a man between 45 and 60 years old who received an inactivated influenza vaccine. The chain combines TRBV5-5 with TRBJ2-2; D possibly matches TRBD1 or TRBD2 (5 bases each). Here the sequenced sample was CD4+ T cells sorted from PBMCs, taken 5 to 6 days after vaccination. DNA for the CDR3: TGTGCCAGCAGCTTGTCAGAGGGGTCGCTGTTTTTT. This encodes CASSLSEGSLFF. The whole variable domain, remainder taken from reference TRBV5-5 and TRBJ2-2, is DAGVTQSPTHLIKTRGQQVTLRCSPISGHKSVSWYQQVLGQGPQFIFQYYEKEERGRGNFPDRFSARQFPNYSSELNVNALLLGDSALYLCASSLSEGSLFFGEGSRLTVL.